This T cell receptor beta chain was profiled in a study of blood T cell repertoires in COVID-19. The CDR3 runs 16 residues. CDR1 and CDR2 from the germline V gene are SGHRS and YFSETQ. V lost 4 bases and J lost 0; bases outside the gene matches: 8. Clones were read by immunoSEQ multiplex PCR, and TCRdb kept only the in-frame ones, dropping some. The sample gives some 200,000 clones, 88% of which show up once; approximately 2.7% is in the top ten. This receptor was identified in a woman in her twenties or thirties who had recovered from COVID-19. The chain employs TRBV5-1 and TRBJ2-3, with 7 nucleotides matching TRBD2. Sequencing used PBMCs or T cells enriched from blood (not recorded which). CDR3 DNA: TGCGCCAGCAGCCGTCGACTAGCCCCTAGCACAGATACGCAGTATTTT. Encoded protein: CASSRRLAPSTDTQYF.